Sequencing of this TCR beta chain was carried out in a study of shared clonotypes between healthy human individuals. This CDR3 comprises 11 residues. CDR1 and CDR2 from the germline V gene are SGHVS and FNYEAQ. This table comes from immunoSEQ multiplex PCR, and its TCRdb copy is limited to in-frame clones, with some not included. The sample carries roughly 1.4 million clones, approximately 98.5% recorded once. With regard to this clone: One end of the junction is discordant with germline, which a read error may explain.

This TCR was sampled from a man aged 30 to 39 in good health. The rearrangement uses TRBV7-6 and TRBJ1-1; the D is unclear. Sequencing input: naive CD4+ T cells sorted from blood. Subset here: CD45RA+ positively selected. For the CDR3, the DNA is TGTGCCAGCAGAGGGAACGCTGAAGCTTTCTTT. Amino acid sequence: CASRGNAEAFF.